These T cell receptor beta chains were read from a single sample in a study of shared clonotypes between healthy human individuals. The table came from immunoSEQ multiplex PCR; TCRdb's copy has only in-frame clones and leaves some out. Among roughly 2,000,000 clones listed, about 95% were seen once. The sequenced sample consisted of naive CD8+ T cells sorted from blood. These receptor sequences come from a man in his late teens or twenties in good health. Each CDR3 is given with its conserved first and last residue. Fields, in order: CDR3 DNA, CDR3 protein, V gene, clone size, J gene, D gene. The D gene is left open where the match is weak. The size field is filled for only some rows; it gives once, few, many or a size class.

TGTGCCAGCAGCCGGGACACCCACTATGGCTACACCTTC	CASSRDTHYGYTF	TRBV7-9	.	TRBJ1-2	.
TGTGCCAGCAGTGATCCGGACAGGGAACACAATCAGCCCCAGCATTTT	CASSDPDREHNQPQHF	TRBV6-1	.	TRBJ1-5	TRBD1
TGCGCCAGCCATATATCTCATAGCGGGAGATGCAACAATGAGCAGTTCTTC	CASHISHSGRCNNEQFF	TRBV5-1	.	TRBJ2-1	TRBD2
TGTGCCAGCAGTTTCCCCGGACACGAGCAGTACTTC	CASSFPGHEQYF	TRBV27	.	TRBJ2-7	.
TGTGCCAGCAGTTACTCGTCAGGGGACGGCAATCAGCCCCAGCATTTT	CASSYSSGDGNQPQHF	TRBV6-6	.	TRBJ1-5	.
TGTGCTAGCAGCTTAGAAGTGGACTACGAGCAGTACTTC	CASSLEVDYEQYF	TRBV7-7	.	TRBJ2-7	.
TGTGCCAGCGGCACCTCCTATGGCTACACCTTC	CASGTSYGYTF	TRBV2	.	TRBJ1-2	.
TGTGCCAGCAGTTTCCCGAACACTGAAGCTTTCTTT	CASSFPNTEAFF	TRBV6-5	.	TRBJ1-1	.
TGTGCCAGCAGAAAAACAGGGGGGAACACTGAAGCTTTCTTT	CASRKTGGNTEAFF	TRBV27	.	TRBJ1-1	TRBD1
TGTGCCAGCAGTCCACAGGACCGGGAGACCCAGTACTTC	CASSPQDRETQYF	TRBV27	.	TRBJ2-5	.
TGTGCCAGCAGCTTAGACGGAAGCTCCTACGAGCAGTACTTC	CASSLDGSSYEQYF	TRBV7-3	few	TRBJ2-7	.
TGTGCCAGCAGTTTTAGCGGGGGGGCCCACGAGGAGCTGTTTTTT	CASSFSGGAHEELFF	TRBV27	.	TRBJ2-2	TRBD2
TGTGCCAGCAGTCTCACAGGGGAGGCCAATCAGCCCCAGCATTTT	CASSLTGEANQPQHF	TRBV27	.	TRBJ1-5	TRBD1
TGTGCCAGCAGTGTAAAGGCCGGGGAGCTGTTTTTT	CASSVKAGELFF	TRBV2	.	TRBJ2-2	.
TGTGCCAGCAGTTCCCGTGGCGGGGGAACCTACGAGCAGTACTTC	CASSSRGGGTYEQYF	TRBV6-6	.	TRBJ2-7	TRBD2
TGCGCCAGCAGCCCGACATGGGGGGACACTGAAGCTTTCTTT	CASSPTWGDTEAFF	TRBV4-1	.	TRBJ1-1	.
TGTGCCTGGAGTGTTGCCGGGACCATCGGGGAGACCCAGTACTTC	CAWSVAGTIGETQYF	TRBV30	.	TRBJ2-5	.
TGCGCCAGCAGCCAAGATATAGCGGGATACAATGAGCAGTTCTTC	CASSQDIAGYNEQFF	TRBV4-1	.	TRBJ2-1	TRBD2
TGTGCCAGTAGTATGAGTCGGGGATCCTACAATGAGCAGTTCTTC	CASSMSRGSYNEQFF	TRBV19	.	TRBJ2-1	.
TGTGCCAGCAGTACGGGCGGGAGCTCCTACAATGAGCAGTTCTTC	CASSTGGSSYNEQFF	TRBV27	.	TRBJ2-1	TRBD2
TGTGCCAGTAGTCCGGGACAGCAGGCCTACGAGCAGTACTTC	CASSPGQQAYEQYF	TRBV19	.	TRBJ2-7	TRBD1
TGTGCCAGCAGTTTACGGCCGGTCCATAATTCACCCCTCCACTTT	CASSLRPVHNSPLHF	TRBV28	once	TRBJ1-6	.
TGTGCCAGCAGGTTAACAAGGGATTCCTACGAGCAGTACTTC	CASRLTRDSYEQYF	TRBV27	.	TRBJ2-7	.
TGTGCCAGCAGCTTTTTGGGTCTCGAGCAGTACTTC	CASSFLGLEQYF	TRBV5-4	.	TRBJ2-7	.
TGTGCCAGTAGTATAGATGGCGGGAGCTCCTACGAGCAGTACTTC	CASSIDGGSSYEQYF	TRBV19	.	TRBJ2-7	TRBD2
TGCAGCGCCGAAGGGGGGATGCGTACCGGGGAGCTGTTTTTT	CSAEGGMRTGELFF	TRBV29-1	.	TRBJ2-2	.
TGCAGCGTCTTCCTAGCGGGAGGGCCCTACGAGCAGTACTTC	CSVFLAGGPYEQYF	TRBV29-1	.	TRBJ2-7	TRBD2
TGTGCCACCGGGACGGGTGCCTACGAGCAGTACTTC	CATGTGAYEQYF	TRBV19	.	TRBJ2-7	.
TGCGCCAGCAGTGAAGGTTCTAGTGAGCAGTTCTTC	CASSEGSSEQFF	TRBV10-2	.	TRBJ2-1	.
TGTGCCAGCAGCCTCCTCAGGGAAAACCCGAACACTGAAGCTTTCTTT	CASSLLRENPNTEAFF	TRBV7-9	.	TRBJ1-1	.
TGTGCCAGCAGTTCTGGGTGGGGGACTGAAGCTTTCTTT	CASSSGWGTEAFF	TRBV27	.	TRBJ1-1	.
TGTGCCTGGAGCCTGGGGAGGGTTGGGTCACCCCTCCACTTT	CAWSLGRVGSPLHF	TRBV30	.	TRBJ1-6	.
TGTGCCAGCAGCCCAGACTTCTTTGGGAACACCGGGGAGCTGTTTTTT	CASSPDFFGNTGELFF	TRBV27	.	TRBJ2-2	.
TGTGCCAGCAGTTATAATGGGGGAAGCTCCTACAATGAGCAGTTCTTC	CASSYNGGSSYNEQFF	TRBV6-5	.	TRBJ2-1	.
TGTGCCAGCAGCTTGCTCGGAGAGCAGTACTTC	CASSLLGEQYF	TRBV5-6	.	TRBJ2-5	.